These 15 T cell receptor beta chains came from one sample sequenced in a study of control samples from healthy donors and cancer patients. Only in-frame clones appear in the TCRdb table, and some are missing; sequencing was by immunoSEQ multiplex PCR. The sample includes under 450,000 clones, around 90% seen only once; the top ten take 5% to 8%. Sequencing used PBMCs. Every receptor here comes from a man in his forties with head and neck cancer.

CDR3 DNA sequence: TGTGCCATCAGTGAGCCTACTAGCGGTATATACGAGCAGTACTTC. It specifies CAISEPTSGIYEQYF. The chain has TRBV10-3 and TRBJ2-7, with 8 bases identical to TRBD2. Losses at the gene ends were 2 bases for V and 4 bases for J; bases not matched to a gene: 7. The V gene's germline CDR1 is ENHRY and CDR2 SYGVKD. This CDR3 is 15 amino acids long.

The V gene is TRBV7-2, the J gene TRBJ1-6; 7 bases align to TRBD1. The germline CDR1 and CDR2 sequences are SGHTA and FQGNSA. The ends lost 5 bases at V and 11 bases at J; junction bases unmatched: 9. The CDR3 is made up of 14 amino acids. CDR3 residues: CASSQGVSRPPLHF. The CDR3 bases are TGTGCCAGCAGCCAGGGGGTGTCGAGGCCACCCCTCCACTTT.

V usage is TRBV6-5 and J usage is TRBJ2-1, with 10 bases aligning to TRBD2. After removal of 2 bases from V and 9 bases from J, the junction contained 7 bases not matched to a gene. From germline, CDR1 is MNHEY and CDR2 SVGAGI. This CDR3 is 15 amino acids long. The CDR3 DNA is TGTGCCAGCAGTTACGAGCGGGAGGGCCGAGGTGAGCAGTTCTTC. This encodes CASSYEREGRGEQFF.

This clone came up once. V usage is TRBV6-1 and J usage is TRBJ2-1, with 11 bases lining up with TRBD1. J was trimmed by 10 bases and V by 2 bases; bases with no gene match: 7. Germline V gene data show CDR1 as MNHNS and CDR2 as SASEGT. CDR3 length equals 15 residues. CDR3 region: CASSELDRGRGEQFF. The CDR3 DNA reads TGTGCCAGCAGTGAATTGGACAGGGGGCGAGGAGAGCAGTTCTTC.

This clone has a handful of counts. V usage is TRBV4-1 and J usage is TRBJ1-1; perhaps TRBD1 as D (5 bases). Germline V gene lookup returns CDR1 MGHRA and CDR2 YSYEKL. This CDR3 region has 14 residues. The germline V and J ends were trimmed by 2 bases and 1 base, with 8 bases remaining between them. The CDR3: CASSQFGQNTEAFF. CDR3 coding DNA: TGCGCCAGCAGCCAATTCGGACAGAACACTGAAGCTTTCTTT.

This chain joins TRBV28 and TRBJ2-7; 7 bases line up with TRBD2. Looked up from germline, CDR1 is MDHEN and CDR2 is SYDVKM. Trimming at V came to 6 bases and at J to 0 bases, leaving 14 bases not matched to a gene. The CDR3 has 17 amino acids. The DNA for the CDR3 is TGTGCCAGCAGCATTCCGACCGGGGGGATTTTCTCCTACGAGCAGTACTTC. Residues: CASSIPTGGIFSYEQYF.

The V call is TRBV10-2, the J call TRBJ1-5; D is possibly TRBD1 (5 bases). Trimming stripped 10 bases from V and 5 bases from J, with 15 bases between. The CDR3 spans 13 residues. CDR1 WSHSY and CDR2 SAAADI come from the germline V gene. The CDR3 DNA sequence: TGCGCCACCTTGGGACTCCGACATCAGCCCCAGCATTTT. Its translation is CATLGLRHQPQHF.

This chain links TRBV9 with TRBJ1-2; D remains unclear. In germline, CDR1 is SGDLS, CDR2 YYNGEE. V lost 0 bases and J 4 bases, leaving 10 bases between the germline ends. The CDR3 runs 14 residues. The CDR3 region has the DNA TGTGCCAGCAGCGTAGGGGGTAGCGGCTATGGCTACACCTTC. It codes for CASSVGGSGYGYTF.

The chain employs TRBV18 and TRBJ1-6; 7 positions agree with TRBD1. Germline CDR1 reads KGHSH; CDR2 reads LQKENI. V lost 6 bases, J lost 5 bases, and 7 bases stayed unmatched. The CDR3 is 15 residues long. The CDR3 DNA reads as TGTGCCAGCTCCGGCGAGGGACAGCATAATTCACCCCTCCACTTT. Protein: CASSGEGQHNSPLHF. The full variable domain, rest sourced from reference TRBV18 and TRBJ1-6, is NAGVMQNPRHLVRRRGQEARLRCSPMKGHSHVYWYRQLPEEGLKFMVYLQKENIIDESGMPKERFSAEFPKEGPSILRIQQVVRGDSAAYFCASSGEGQHNSPLHFGNGTRLTVT.

The genes are TRBV27 and TRBJ2-5; possibly TRBD1 or TRBD2 for D (5 bases each). Germline V lookup: CDR1 MNHEY, CDR2 SMNVEV (reference sequence). This CDR3 is 15 amino acids long. Trimming removed 8 bases from V and 3 bases from J, with 19 bases in between. The CDR3 nucleotides read TGTGCCAGCGGCGACCACTGGGGGTCCAAAGAGACCCAGTACTTC. As protein: CASGDHWGSKETQYF.

The gene calls are TRBV12-5 and TRBJ1-5, with TRBD1 as a possible D gene (6 bases). The CDR3 runs 14 residues. Germline CDR1 is LGHNT and CDR2 is FRNRAP. Trimming took off 6 bases at V and 1 base at J, with 10 bases between the two ends. CDR3 bases: TGTGCTAGTGGCAGAGGACAGAGCAATCAGCCCCAGCATTTT. It translates to CASGRGQSNQPQHF.

This chain uses TRBV19 with TRBJ2-3; 10 positions match TRBD2. Germline V gene lookup returns CDR1 LNHDA and CDR2 SQIVND (reference sequence). V shed 10 bases and J 6 bases; nucleotides not matched to a gene: 7. There are 13 residues in the CDR3. The CDR3 DNA reads as TGTGCCACGCAGCGGGAGGGCCGGGATACGCAGTATTTT. Translation: CATQREGRDTQYF. The entire variable domain, with the rest obtained from reference TRBV19 and TRBJ2-3, is as follows: DGGITQSPKYLFRKEGQNVTLSCEQNLNHDAMYWYRQDPGQGLRLIYYSQIVNDFQKGDIAEGYSVSREKKESFPLTVTSAQKNPTAFYLCATQREGRDTQYFGPGTRLTVL.

J is TRBJ1-2 and V is TRBV24-1; D unresolved. V lost 2 bases and J lost 7, with 13 bases in between. The CDR3 has 14 residues. Germline CDR1 KGHDR, CDR2 SFDVKD. The CDR3 nucleotides are TGTGCCACCAGTGATTCGGATACGTTGAGTGGCTACACCTTC. Its protein product is CATSDSDTLSGYTF.

V and J are TRBV30 and TRBJ2-2; no reliable D call. V lost 3 bases and J lost 4, with 6 bases in between. Germline-derived CDR1 and CDR2 are GTSNPN and SVGIG (reference sequence). CDR3 length: 12 amino acids. The CDR3 sequence: CAWRWVTGELFF. CDR3 DNA: TGTGCCTGGAGGTGGGTCACCGGGGAGCTGTTTTTT.

This chain connects TRBV11-2 to TRBJ2-7; 8 bases are shared with TRBD1. There are 15 residues in the CDR3. The V and J ends lost 5 bases and 0 bases, in that order; junction bases with no gene match: 6. CDR1 and CDR2 (germline): SGHAT, FQNNGV. DNA for the CDR3: TGTGCCAGCAGCCAGCGGACAGGGCACTCCTACGAGCAGTACTTC. Its protein is CASSQRTGHSYEQYF.